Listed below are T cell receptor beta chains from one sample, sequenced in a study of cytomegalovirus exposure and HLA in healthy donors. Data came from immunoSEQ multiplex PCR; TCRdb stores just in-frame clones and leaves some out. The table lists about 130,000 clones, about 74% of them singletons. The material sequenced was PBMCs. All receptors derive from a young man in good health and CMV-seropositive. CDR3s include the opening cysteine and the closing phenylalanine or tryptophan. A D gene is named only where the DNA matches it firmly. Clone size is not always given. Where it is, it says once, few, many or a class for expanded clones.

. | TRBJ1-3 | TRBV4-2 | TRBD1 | CASTRGQGSSGNTIYF | TGTGCCAGCACCCGGGGACAGGGGTCCTCTGGAAACACCATATATTTT
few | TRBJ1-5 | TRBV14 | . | CASSQDEGRAQHF | TGTGCCAGCAGCCAAGATGAGGGAAGAGCCCAGCATTTT
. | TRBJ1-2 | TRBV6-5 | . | CASSYSGARGYTF | TGTGCCAGCAGTTACTCAGGGGCAAGGGGCTACACCTTC
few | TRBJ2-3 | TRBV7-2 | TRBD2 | CASSSGLSDTQYF | TGTGCCAGCAGCTCGGGACTAAGCGATACGCAGTATTTT
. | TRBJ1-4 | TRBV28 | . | CASSQMTASVTNEKLFF | TGTGCCAGCAGTCAAATGACAGCTAGCGTAACTAATGAAAAACTGTTTTTT
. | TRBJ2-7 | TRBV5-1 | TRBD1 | CASSSDRVFYEQYF | TGCGCCAGCAGCTCGGACAGGGTATTTTACGAGCAGTACTTC
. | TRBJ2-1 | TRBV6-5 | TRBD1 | CASSYRDRDEQFF | TGTGCCAGCAGTTACAGGGACAGGGATGAGCAGTTCTTC
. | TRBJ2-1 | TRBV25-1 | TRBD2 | CASRTGTSGQSSYNEQFF | TGTGCCAGCAGGACCGGGACTAGCGGGCAGAGCTCCTACAATGAGCAGTTCTTC
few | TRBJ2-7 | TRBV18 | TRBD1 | CASSSQGAYEQYF | TGTGCCAGCTCATCACAGGGGGCCTACGAGCAGTACTTC
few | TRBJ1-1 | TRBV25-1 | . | CASSEFGRITEAFF | TGTGCCAGCAGTGAATTTGGCAGAATCACTGAAGCTTTCTTT
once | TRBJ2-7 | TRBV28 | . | CASSLTGDEQYF | TGTGCCAGCAGCCTGACAGGAGACGAGCAGTACTTC
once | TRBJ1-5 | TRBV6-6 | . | CASSWASEGYNQPQHF | TGTGCCAGCAGTTGGGCATCGGAGGGGTACAATCAGCCCCAGCATTTT
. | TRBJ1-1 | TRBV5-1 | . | CASSLNPQELEAFF | TGCGCCAGCAGCTTGAATCCCCAGGAACTTGAAGCTTTCTTT
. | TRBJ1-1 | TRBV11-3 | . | CASSFFGGGAFF | TGTGCCAGCAGCTTTTTTGGGGGAGGGGCTTTCTTT
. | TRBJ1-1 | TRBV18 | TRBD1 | CASSPALGGAGTEAFF | TGTGCCAGCTCACCTGCCCTAGGGGGCGCGGGCACTGAAGCTTTCTTT
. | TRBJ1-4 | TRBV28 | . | CASWGTGGNEKLFF | TGTGCCAGCTGGGGGACTGGCGGGAATGAAAAACTGTTTTTT
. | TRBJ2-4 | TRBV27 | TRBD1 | CASSPRTGTKNIQYF | TGTGCCAGCAGTCCGCGGACAGGTACCAAAAACATTCAGTACTTC
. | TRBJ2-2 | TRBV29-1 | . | CSSTGLNTGELFF | TGCAGCTCTACAGGGTTGAACACCGGGGAGCTGTTTTTT
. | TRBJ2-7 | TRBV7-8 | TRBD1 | CASTGSGQVKSYEQYF | TGTGCCAGCACCGGCTCGGGACAGGTGAAGAGCTACGAGCAGTACTTC
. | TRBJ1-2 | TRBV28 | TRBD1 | CASSSGGLYGYTF | TGTGCCAGCAGTTCAGGGGGCTTGTATGGCTACACCTTC
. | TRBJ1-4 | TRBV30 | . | CAWRPLSPTTGKLFF | TGTGCCTGGCGCCCTCTGAGTCCAACTACGGGAAAACTGTTTTTT
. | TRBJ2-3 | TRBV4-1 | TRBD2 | CASSPGTSGRDPQYF | TGCGCCAGCAGCCCTGGGACTAGCGGGAGGGATCCGCAGTATTTT
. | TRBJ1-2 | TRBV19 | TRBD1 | CASSPHRQGSYGYTF | TGTGCCAGTAGTCCCCACCGACAGGGTTCCTATGGCTACACCTTC
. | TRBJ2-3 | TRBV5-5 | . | CASAGGAPRTDTQYF | TGTGCCAGTGCTGGCGGGGCTCCACGGACAGATACGCAGTATTTT
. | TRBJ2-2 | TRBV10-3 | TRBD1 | CAIRGTANTGELFF | TGTGCCATCAGGGGGACAGCGAACACCGGGGAGCTGTTTTTT
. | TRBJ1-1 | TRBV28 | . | CASRGGAEAFF | TGTGCCAGCAGAGGAGGTGCTGAAGCTTTCTTT
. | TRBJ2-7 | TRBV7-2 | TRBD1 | CASSSGPGTGGYEQYF | TGTGCCAGCAGCTCCGGTCCCGGGACAGGGGGCTACGAGCAGTACTTC
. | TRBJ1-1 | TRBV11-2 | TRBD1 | CASKGQGNTEAFF | TGTGCCAGCAAAGGACAGGGGAACACTGAAGCTTTCTTT
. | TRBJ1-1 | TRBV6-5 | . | CASSYGAPAQGTEAFF | TGTGCCAGCAGTTACGGGGCTCCCGCCCAGGGAACTGAAGCTTTCTTT
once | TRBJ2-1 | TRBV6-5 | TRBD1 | CASSRPGGNEQFF | TGTGCCAGCAGTCGACCAGGGGGCAATGAGCAGTTCTTC
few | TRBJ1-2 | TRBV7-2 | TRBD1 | CASSFGDRAYGYTF | TGTGCCAGCAGCTTCGGGGACAGGGCCTATGGCTACACCTTC
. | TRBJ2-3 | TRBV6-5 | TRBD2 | CASSYSGGGTTDTQYF | TGTGCCAGCAGTTACTCGGGCGGGGGGACCACAGATACGCAGTATTTT
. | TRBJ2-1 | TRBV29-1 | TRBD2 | CSDTSGNKQFF | TGCAGCGACACCAGCGGGAATAAGCAGTTCTTC
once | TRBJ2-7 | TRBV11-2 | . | CASSLDSGGTTTYEQYF | TGTGCCAGCAGCTTAGATTCTGGGGGCACCACTACCTACGAGCAGTACTTC